These T cell receptor beta chains were read from a single sample in a study of naive and memory T cell subsets. MiXCR, run by TCRdb on the UMI-ligation and nested PCR reads, gives a single entry per CDR3 protein. The data contain about 82,000 distinct CDR3 sequences, about 10% of them seen just once; the ten biggest clones take up 0.95% to 1.5%. Sample: naive CD8+ T cells from blood. These receptors originate from a human donor in good health. The conserved cysteine and the conserved F or W are not part of the CDR3 here.

>TRBJ2-1|15|TRBV7-9
ASSLDPTSGSYNEQF
>TRBJ2-1|13|TRBV28
ASSLQGPGYNEQF
>TRBJ2-3|14|TRBV27
ASGLRPGTSRDTQY
>TRBJ2-7|12|TRBV6-5
ASSFGTSGLEQY
>TRBJ2-2|10|TRBV15
ATSSLTGELF
>TRBJ2-3|15|TRBV7-2
ASSLGLANPSTDTQY
>TRBJ2-1|14|TRBV2
ASNPLEGAGDNEQF
>TRBJ2-1|12|TRBV29-1
SVGRAIRYNEQF
>TRBJ1-6|9|TRBV27
AAGINSPLH
>TRBJ1-6|14|TRBV28
ASSTPRRDRNSPLH
>TRBJ2-2|11|TRBV29-1
SASLLDTGELF
>TRBJ2-3|11|TRBV28
ASRSGEIDTQY
>TRBJ2-7|11|TRBV7-9
ASSGSGSGEQY
>TRBJ1-5|11|TRBV2
ASGDGAGQPQH
>TRBJ2-7|14|TRBV4-2
ASSQEGLTVSYEQY
>TRBJ2-1|14|TRBV5-1
ASSLEEAGGYNEQF
>TRBJ2-2|16|TRBV29-1
SVEGGFGRDGYTGELF
>TRBJ2-7|14|TRBV20-1
SARGERLADAYEQY
>TRBJ2-3|12|TRBV6-5
ASGVEGLADTQY
>TRBJ2-7|12|TRBV9
ASSVGTQPGEQY
>TRBJ2-1|11|TRBV6-6
ASSYSPFYEQF
>TRBJ2-5|14|TRBV12-3/TRBV12-4
ASSLNSRQGQETQY
>TRBJ2-1|15|TRBV4-2
ASSQPESGRASYEQF
>TRBJ2-2|14|TRBV7-9
ASSSSSVKNTGELF
>TRBJ2-1|14|TRBV19
ASSTRRGPGIDEQF
>TRBJ2-3|12|TRBV5-1
ASSFRLATDTQY
>TRBJ1-2|13|TRBV7-9
ASSLGDRGNYGYT
>TRBJ2-7|14|TRBV12-3/TRBV12-4
ASRSSSGRARNEQY
>TRBJ2-3|9|TRBV20-1
SARYTDTQY
>TRBJ2-2|10|TRBV30
AWSFGTGELF
>TRBJ2-1|13|TRBV6-1
ASSEHLPPPDEQF
>TRBJ2-7|11|TRBV2
ASNGRPADEQY
>TRBJ2-7|10|TRBV2
ACAGGPYEQY
>TRBJ2-7|12|TRBV20-1
SARPTDYYYEQY
>TRBJ2-3|14|TRBV7-9
ASSSPRDRESDTQY